The rows below give T cell receptor beta chains drawn from one sample of a study of naive and memory T cell subsets. TCRdb recomputed calls from the UMI-ligation and nested PCR reads with MiXCR, one row per CDR3 protein. Of tens of thousands of distinct CDR3 sequences listed, roughly 8.2% are singletons. The specimen sequenced was central memory CD8+ T cells from blood. These receptors came from a human donor in good health. CDR3s include the opening cysteine and the closing phenylalanine or tryptophan. The D gene is left open where the match is weak. The size of a clone is reported for some rows only, either as once, few or many, or as a class for expanded clones.

J	size	V	D	length	CDR3	DNA
TRBJ1-4	.	TRBV9	.	16	CASSVGQGAENEKLFF	TGTGCCAGCAGCGTAGGACAAGGGGCGGAGAATGAAAAACTGTTTTTT
TRBJ2-1	many	TRBV6-6	TRBD2	16	CASSRVAGGRDNEQFF	TGTGCCAGCAGTAGGGTAGCGGGAGGGCGTGACAATGAGCAGTTCTTC
TRBJ2-1	many	TRBV29-1	.	15	CSVNLLGRERYEQFF	TGCAGCGTAAATCTATTGGGTCGGGAGCGTTATGAGCAGTTCTTC
TRBJ1-1	.	TRBV4-1	TRBD1	12	CASRPTGGKAFF	TGCGCCAGCAGACCGACAGGGGGCAAAGCTTTCTTT
TRBJ2-2	few	TRBV28	.	16	CASSSHSAGHTGELFF	TGTGCCAGCAGTTCACACAGTGCGGGACACACCGGGGAGCTGTTTTTT
TRBJ2-5	.	TRBV27	.	16	CASSLTGSRNQETQYF	TGTGCCAGCAGTTTAACCGGGAGCCGTAACCAAGAGACCCAGTACTTC
TRBJ2-2	few	TRBV2	.	15	CASSDGEKNTGELFF	TGTGCCAGCAGTGACGGGGAAAAGAACACCGGGGAGCTGTTTTTT
TRBJ2-1	few	TRBV29-1	TRBD2	18	CSVEQSGTPGSSYNEQFF	TGCAGCGTTGAGCAAAGCGGGACTCCGGGGTCGTCCTACAATGAGCAGTTCTTC
TRBJ2-7	few	TRBV19	.	16	CAPNYGLVERRYEQYF	TGTGCCCCCAACTACGGGCTAGTGGAGAGACGCTACGAGCAGTACTTC
TRBJ2-2	large	TRBV6-2/TRBV6-3	.	15	CASSYSGQNTGELFF	TGTGCCAGCAGTTACTCGGGACAAAACACCGGGGAGCTGTTTTTT
TRBJ1-5	.	TRBV13	.	15	CASSAGTNPFSSQHF	TGTGCCAGCAGCGCCGGGACAAACCCTTTTTCGTCCCAGCATTTT
TRBJ1-1	few	TRBV7-9	.	12	CASGRANTEAFF	TGTGCCAGCGGGCGTGCGAACACTGAAGCTTTCTTT
TRBJ2-2	few	TRBV29-1	TRBD2	15	CSARLAGGDTGELFF	TGCAGCGCCAGACTAGCGGGAGGAGACACCGGGGAGCTGTTTTTT
TRBJ1-1	medium-sized	TRBV6-1	TRBD1	15	CASSEDRTGAAEAFF	TGTGCCAGCAGTGAAGATAGGACAGGGGCGGCTGAAGCTTTCTTT
TRBJ2-2	few	TRBV28	.	14	CASSQVGNTGELFF	TGTGCCAGCAGTCAGGTTGGGAACACCGGGGAGCTGTTTTTT